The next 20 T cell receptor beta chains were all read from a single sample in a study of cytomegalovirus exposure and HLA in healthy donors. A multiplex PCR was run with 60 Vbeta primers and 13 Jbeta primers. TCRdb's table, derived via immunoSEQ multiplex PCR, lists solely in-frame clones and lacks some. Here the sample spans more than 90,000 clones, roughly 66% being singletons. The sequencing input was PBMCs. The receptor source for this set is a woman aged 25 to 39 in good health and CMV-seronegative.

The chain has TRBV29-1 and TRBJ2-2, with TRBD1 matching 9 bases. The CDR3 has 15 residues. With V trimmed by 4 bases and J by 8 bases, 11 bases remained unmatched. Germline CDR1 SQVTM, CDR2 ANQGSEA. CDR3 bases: TGCAGCGTTGGAATATTTCGGGACAGGGTTGGGGAGCTGTTTTTT. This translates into CSVGIFRDRVGELFF.

CDR3 region: CASSLWGAGTDTQYF. The CDR3 nucleotides read TGCGCCAGCAGTTTGTGGGGAGCGGGAACAGATACGCAGTATTTT. The chain carries TRBV5-1 and TRBJ2-3; TRBD2 aligns across 7 bases. CDR1 is SGHRS and CDR2 is YFSETQ in the germline V gene. The J segment lost 3 bases and the V segment lost 5 bases, leaving 9 bases of the junction unmatched. The CDR3 length is 15 residues.

The CDR3 DNA reads TGTGCCAGCAGCTTAGCGGTGGGAGACGATTACGAGCAGTACTTC. Translating it yields CASSLAVGDDYEQYF. The chain has TRBV7-9 and TRBJ2-7, with D possibly matching TRBD2 (5 bases). V dropped 0 bases and J dropped 4 bases, with 13 bases sitting between them. The CDR3 covers 15 residues. In germline, CDR1 is SEHNR, CDR2 FQNEAQ (reference sequence).

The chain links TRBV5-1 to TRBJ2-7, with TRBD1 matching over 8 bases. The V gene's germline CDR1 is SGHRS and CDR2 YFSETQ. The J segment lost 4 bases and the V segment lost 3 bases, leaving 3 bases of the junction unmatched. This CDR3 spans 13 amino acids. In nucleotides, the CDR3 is TGCGCCAGCAGCTCTGACAGGGGATACGAGCAGTACTTC. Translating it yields CASSSDRGYEQYF.

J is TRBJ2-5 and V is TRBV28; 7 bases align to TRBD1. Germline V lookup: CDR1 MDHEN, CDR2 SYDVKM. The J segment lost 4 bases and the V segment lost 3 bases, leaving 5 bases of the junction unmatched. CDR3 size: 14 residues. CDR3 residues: CASSLTGMTETQYF. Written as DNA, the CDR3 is TGTGCCAGCAGTTTGACAGGGATGACAGAGACCCAGTACTTC.

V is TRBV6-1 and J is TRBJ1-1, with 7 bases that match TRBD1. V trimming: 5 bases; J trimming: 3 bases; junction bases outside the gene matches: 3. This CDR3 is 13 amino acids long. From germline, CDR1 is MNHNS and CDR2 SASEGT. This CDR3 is CASSRQGDTEAFF. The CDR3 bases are TGTGCCAGCAGTCGACAGGGAGACACTGAAGCTTTCTTT.

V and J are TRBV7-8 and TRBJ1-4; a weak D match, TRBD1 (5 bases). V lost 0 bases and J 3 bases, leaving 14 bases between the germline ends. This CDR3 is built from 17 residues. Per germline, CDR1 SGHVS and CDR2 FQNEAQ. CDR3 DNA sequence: TGTGCCAGCAGCTTAGCGTATACAGGACGGGCTAATGAAAAACTGTTTTTT. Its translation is CASSLAYTGRANEKLFF.

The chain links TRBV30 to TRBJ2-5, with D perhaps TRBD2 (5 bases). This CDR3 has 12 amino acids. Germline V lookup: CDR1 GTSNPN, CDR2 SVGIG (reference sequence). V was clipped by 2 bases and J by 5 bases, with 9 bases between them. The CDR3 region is CAWSWVAETQYF. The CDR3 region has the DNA TGTGCCTGGAGTTGGGTAGCGGAGACCCAGTACTTC.

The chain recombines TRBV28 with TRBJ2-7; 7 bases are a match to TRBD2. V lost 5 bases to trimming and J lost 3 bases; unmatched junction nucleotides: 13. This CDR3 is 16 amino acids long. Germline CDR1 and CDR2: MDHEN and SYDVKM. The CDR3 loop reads CASSTRDFRGGYEQYF. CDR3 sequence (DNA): TGTGCCAGCAGTACTAGGGACTTCCGCGGGGGCTACGAGCAGTACTTC.

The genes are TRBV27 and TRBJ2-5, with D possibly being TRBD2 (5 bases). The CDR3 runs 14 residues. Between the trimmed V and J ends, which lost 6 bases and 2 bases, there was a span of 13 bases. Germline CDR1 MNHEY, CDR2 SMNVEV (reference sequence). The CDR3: CASSLRDQQETQYF. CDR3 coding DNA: TGTGCCAGCAGCTTACGGGATCAGCAAGAGACCCAGTACTTC.

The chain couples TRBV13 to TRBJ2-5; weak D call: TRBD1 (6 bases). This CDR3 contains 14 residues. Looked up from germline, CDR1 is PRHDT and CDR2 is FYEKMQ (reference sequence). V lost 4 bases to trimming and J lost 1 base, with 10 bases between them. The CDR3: CASSSTGRQETQYF. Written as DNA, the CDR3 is TGTGCCAGCAGCTCTACAGGGCGCCAAGAGACCCAGTACTTC.

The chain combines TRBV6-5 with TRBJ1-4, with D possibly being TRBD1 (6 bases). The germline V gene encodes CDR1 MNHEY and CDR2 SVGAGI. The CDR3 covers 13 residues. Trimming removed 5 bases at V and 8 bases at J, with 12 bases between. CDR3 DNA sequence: TGTGCCAGCAGTCCCTCAGGGGACGAAAAACTGTTTTTT. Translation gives CASSPSGDEKLFF.

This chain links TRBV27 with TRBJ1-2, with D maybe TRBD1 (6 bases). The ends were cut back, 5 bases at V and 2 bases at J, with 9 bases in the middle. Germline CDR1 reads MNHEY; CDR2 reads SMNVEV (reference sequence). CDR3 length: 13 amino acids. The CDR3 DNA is TGTGCCAGCAGTGTCGGGACAAACTATGGCTACACCTTC. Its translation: CASSVGTNYGYTF.

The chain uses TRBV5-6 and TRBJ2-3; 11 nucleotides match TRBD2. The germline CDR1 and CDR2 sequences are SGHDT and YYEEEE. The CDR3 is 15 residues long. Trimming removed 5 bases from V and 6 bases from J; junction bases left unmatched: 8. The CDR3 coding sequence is TGTGCCAGCAGGTTAGCGGGAGGGCCCATTGATACGCAGTATTTT. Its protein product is CASRLAGGPIDTQYF.

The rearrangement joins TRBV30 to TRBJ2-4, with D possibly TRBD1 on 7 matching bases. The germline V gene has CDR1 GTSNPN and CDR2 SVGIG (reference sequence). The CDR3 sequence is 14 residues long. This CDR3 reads CAKSGGGAGNIQYF. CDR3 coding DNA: TGTGCTAAATCAGGAGGGGGCGCTGGAAACATTCAGTACTTC. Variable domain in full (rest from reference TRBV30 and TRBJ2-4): SQTIHQWPATLVQPVGSPLSLECTVEGTSNPNLYWYRQAAGRGLQLLFYSVGIGQISSEVPQNLSASRPQDRQFILSSKKLLLSDSGFYLCAKSGGGAGNIQYFGAGTRLSVL.

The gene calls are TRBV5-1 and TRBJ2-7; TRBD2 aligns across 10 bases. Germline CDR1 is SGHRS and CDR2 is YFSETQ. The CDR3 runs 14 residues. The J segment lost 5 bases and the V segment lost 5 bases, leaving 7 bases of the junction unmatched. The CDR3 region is CASSLAGGEDEQYF. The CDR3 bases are TGCGCCAGCAGTTTAGCGGGAGGTGAGGACGAGCAGTACTTC.

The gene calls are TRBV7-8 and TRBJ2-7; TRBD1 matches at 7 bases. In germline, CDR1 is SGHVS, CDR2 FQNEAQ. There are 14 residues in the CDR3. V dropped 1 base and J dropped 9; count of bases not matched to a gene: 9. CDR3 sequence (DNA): TGTGCCAGCAGCTTAGATGAGACAGGGATCGGGCAGTACTTC. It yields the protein CASSLDETGIGQYF.

This CDR3 reads CASSLLRGMNTEAFF. CDR3 bases: TGCGCCAGCAGCCTCCTCAGGGGTATGAACACTGAAGCTTTCTTT. The V and J genes are TRBV4-3 and TRBJ1-1; D is possibly TRBD1 (6 bases). This CDR3 has 15 amino acids. Trimming pared 4 bases from V and 0 bases from J, leaving 12 bases between. Germline lookup yields CDR1 LGHNA and CDR2 YSLEER.

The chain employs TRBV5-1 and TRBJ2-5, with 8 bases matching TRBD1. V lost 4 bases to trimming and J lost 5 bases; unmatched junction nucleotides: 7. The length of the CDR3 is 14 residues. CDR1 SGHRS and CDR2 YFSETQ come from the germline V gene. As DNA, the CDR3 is TGCGCCAGCAGCCAAGGACAGGGACGCGAGACCCAGTACTTC. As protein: CASSQGQGRETQYF.

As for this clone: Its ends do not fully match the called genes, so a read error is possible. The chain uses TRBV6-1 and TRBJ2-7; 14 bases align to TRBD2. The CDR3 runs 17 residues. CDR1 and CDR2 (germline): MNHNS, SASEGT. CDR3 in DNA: TGTGCCAGCAGTGAACGGGGACTAGCGGGAGTCTCCTTCGAGCAGTACTTC. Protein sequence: CASSERGLAGVSFEQYF.